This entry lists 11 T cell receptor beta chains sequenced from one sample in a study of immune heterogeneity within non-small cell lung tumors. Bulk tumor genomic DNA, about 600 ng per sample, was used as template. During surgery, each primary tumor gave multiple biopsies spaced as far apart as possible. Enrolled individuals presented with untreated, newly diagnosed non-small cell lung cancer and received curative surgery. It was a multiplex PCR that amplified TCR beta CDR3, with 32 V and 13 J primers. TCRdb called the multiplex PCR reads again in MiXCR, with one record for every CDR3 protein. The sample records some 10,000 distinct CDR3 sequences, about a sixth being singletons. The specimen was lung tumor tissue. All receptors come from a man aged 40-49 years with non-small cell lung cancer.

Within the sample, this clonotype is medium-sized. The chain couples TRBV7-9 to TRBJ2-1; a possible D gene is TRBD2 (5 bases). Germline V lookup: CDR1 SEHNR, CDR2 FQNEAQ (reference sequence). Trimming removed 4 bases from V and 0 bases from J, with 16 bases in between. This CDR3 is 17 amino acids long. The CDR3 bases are TGTGCCAGCAGCTACATCTGGACTTACCCCTCCTACAATGAGCAGTTCTTC. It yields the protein CASSYIWTYPSYNEQFF.

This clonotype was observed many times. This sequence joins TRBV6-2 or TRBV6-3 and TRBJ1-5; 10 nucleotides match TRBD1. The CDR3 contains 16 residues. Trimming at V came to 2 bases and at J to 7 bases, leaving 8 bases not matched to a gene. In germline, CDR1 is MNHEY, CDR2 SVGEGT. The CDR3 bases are TGTGCCAGCAGTTACCTCGGACAGGGGGTCAGGCAGCCCCAGCATTTT. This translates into CASSYLGQGVRQPQHF.

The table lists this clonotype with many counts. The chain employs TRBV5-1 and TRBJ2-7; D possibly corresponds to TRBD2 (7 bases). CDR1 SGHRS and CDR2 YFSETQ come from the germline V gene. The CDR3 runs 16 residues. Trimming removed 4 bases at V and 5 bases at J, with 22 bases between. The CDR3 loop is CASSPLGGGALHEQYF. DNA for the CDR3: TGCGCCAGCAGCCCACTAGGGGGGGGGGCCCTCCACGAGCAGTACTTC. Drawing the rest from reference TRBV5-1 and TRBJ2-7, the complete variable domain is KAGVTQTPRYLIKTRGQQVTLSCSPISGHRSVSWYQQTPGQGLQFLFEYFSETQRNKGNFPGRFSGRQFSNSRSEMNVSTLELGDSALYLCASSPLGGGALHEQYFGPGTRLTVT.

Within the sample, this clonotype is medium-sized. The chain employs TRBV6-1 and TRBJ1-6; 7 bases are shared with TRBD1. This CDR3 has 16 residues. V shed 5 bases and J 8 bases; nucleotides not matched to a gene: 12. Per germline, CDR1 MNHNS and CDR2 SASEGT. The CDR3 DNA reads TGTGCCAGCAGTCCCTACCGGAGGGGGCCCGATTCACCCCTCCACTTT. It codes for CASSPYRRGPDSPLHF.

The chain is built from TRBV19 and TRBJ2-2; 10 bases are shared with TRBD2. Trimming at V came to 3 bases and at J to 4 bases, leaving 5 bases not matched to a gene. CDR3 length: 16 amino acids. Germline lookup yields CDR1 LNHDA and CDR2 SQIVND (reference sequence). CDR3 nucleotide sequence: TGTGCCAGTAGTATCTGGCTAGCGGGAGTCACCGGGGAGCTGTTTTTT. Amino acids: CASSIWLAGVTGELFF.

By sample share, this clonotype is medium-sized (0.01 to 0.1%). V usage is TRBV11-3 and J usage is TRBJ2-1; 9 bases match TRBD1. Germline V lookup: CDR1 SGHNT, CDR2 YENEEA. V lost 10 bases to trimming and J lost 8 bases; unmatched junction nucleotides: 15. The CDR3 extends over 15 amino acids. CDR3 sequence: CATKSGTGSSDEQFF. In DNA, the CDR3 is TGTGCCACTAAATCCGGGACAGGGTCTTCGGATGAGCAGTTCTTC.

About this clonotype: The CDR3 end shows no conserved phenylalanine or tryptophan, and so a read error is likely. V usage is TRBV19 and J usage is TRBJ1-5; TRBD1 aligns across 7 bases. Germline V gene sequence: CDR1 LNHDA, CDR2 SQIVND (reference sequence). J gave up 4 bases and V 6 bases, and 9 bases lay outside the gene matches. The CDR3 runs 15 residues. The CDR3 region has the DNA TGTGCCAGTAGGCCTGGGACAGAAAAAAATCAGCCCCAGCATTCT. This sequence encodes CASRPGTEKNQPQHS.

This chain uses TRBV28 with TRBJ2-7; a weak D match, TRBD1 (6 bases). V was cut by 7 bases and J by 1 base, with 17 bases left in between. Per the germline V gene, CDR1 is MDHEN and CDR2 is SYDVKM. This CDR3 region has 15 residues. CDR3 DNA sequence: TGTGCCAGCATTGACCCCGGTACAGGGTCCTACGAGCAGTACTTC. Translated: CASIDPGTGSYEQYF.

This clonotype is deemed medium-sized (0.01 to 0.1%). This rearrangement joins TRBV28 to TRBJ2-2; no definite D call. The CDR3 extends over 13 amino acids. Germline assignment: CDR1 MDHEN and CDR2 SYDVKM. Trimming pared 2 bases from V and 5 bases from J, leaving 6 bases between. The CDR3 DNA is TGTGCCAGCAGTTTACTGGGTACCGGGGAGCTGTTTTTT. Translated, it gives CASSLLGTGELFF.

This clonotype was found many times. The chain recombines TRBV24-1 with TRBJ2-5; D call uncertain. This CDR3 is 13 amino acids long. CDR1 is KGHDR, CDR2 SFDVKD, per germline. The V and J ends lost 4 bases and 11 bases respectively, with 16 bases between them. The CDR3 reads CATSDPQLGVQYF. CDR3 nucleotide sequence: TGTGCCACCAGTGACCCGCAACTCGGCGTACAGTACTTC.

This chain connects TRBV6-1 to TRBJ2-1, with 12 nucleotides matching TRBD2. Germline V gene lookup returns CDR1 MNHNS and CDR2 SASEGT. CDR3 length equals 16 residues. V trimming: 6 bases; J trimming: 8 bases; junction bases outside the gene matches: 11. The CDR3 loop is CASSPLAGGPVDEQFF. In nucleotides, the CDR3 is TGTGCCAGCAGCCCGCTAGCGGGAGGGCCAGTTGATGAGCAGTTCTTC.